This TCR beta chain appears in the sequencing data of a study of PD-1 blockade in classical Hodgkin lymphoma. Findings and limits, study-wide: TCR diversity in CD4+, not CD8+, cells rose significantly by C4D1. Diminished baseline TCR diversity has been reported in newly diagnosed patients relative to healthy donors.

Each patient's relapse followed autologous stem cell transplantation, and brentuximab vedotin exposure varied. The germline gives CDR1 SEHNR, CDR2 FQNEAQ (reference sequence). The CDR3 runs 14 residues. Deletions cut 6 bases from V and 8 bases from J, with 16 bases between. Assay: immunoSEQ multiplex PCR; the TCRdb copy retains only in-frame clones and omits some. The data hold under 25,000 clones, with about 81% observed a single time. Turning to this clone: What it binds is not known.

Sequenced material: peripheral blood mononuclear cells (PBMCs), taken at baseline. V and J are TRBV7-9 and TRBJ2-2, with D maybe TRBD1 (6 bases). This TCR came from a human donor with classical Hodgkin lymphoma. The CDR3 loop reads CASSQTGAVGELFF. The DNA for the CDR3 is TGTGCCAGCAGTCAGACAGGAGCCGTGGGGGAGCTGTTTTTT. The complete variable domain, with remaining parts taken from reference TRBV7-9 and TRBJ2-2, reads DTGVSQNPRHKITKRGQNVTFRCDPISEHNRLYWYRQTLGQGPEFLTYFQNEAQLEKSRLLSDRFSAERPKGSFSTLEIQRTEQGDSAMYLCASSQTGAVGELFFGEGSRLTVL.